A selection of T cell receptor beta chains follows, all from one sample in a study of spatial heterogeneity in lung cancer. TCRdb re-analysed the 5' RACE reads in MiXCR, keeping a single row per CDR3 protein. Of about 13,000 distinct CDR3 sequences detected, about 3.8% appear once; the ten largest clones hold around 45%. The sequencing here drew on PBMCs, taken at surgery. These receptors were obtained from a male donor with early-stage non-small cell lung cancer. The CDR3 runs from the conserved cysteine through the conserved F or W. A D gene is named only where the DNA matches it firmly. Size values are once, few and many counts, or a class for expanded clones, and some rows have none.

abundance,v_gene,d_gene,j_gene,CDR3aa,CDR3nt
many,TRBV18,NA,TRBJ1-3,CASSPSPGPSRNTIYF,TGTGCCAGCTCACCATCGCCGGGACCTTCAAGAAACACCATATATTTT
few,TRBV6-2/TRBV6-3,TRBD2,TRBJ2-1,CASSYSGRGDNEQFF,TGTGCCAGCAGTTATAGCGGGAGGGGGGACAATGAGCAGTTCTTC
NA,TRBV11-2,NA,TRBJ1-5,CASSVSPGASQPQHF,TGTGCCAGCAGCGTTAGCCCAGGGGCCTCTCAGCCCCAGCATTTT
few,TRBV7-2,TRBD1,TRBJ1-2,CASSLEPGGNYGYTF,TGTGCCAGCAGCTTAGAGCCAGGGGGTAACTATGGCTACACCTTC
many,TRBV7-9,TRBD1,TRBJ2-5,CASSLARGGRETQYF,TGTGCCAGCAGCTTAGCGCGAGGGGGCCGTGAGACCCAGTACTTC
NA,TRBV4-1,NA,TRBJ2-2,CASSPSLRGTGELFF,TGCGCCAGCAGTCCAAGCTTACGCGGCACCGGGGAGCTGTTTTTT
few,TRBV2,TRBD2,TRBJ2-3,CASRLAGVLADTQYF,TGTGCCAGCAGACTAGCGGGAGTATTAGCAGATACGCAGTATTTT
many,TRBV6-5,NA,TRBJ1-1,CASSYEKNTEAFF,TGTGCCAGCAGTTACGAGAAGAACACTGAAGCTTTCTTT
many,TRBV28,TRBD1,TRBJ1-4,CASHTGTGFNEKLFF,TGTGCCAGCCATACGGGGACAGGCTTTAATGAAAAACTGTTTTTT
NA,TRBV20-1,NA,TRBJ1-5,CSARDWRSGRNQPQHF,TGCAGTGCTAGAGATTGGAGATCAGGACGCAATCAGCCCCAGCATTTT
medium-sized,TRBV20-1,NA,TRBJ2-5,CSARDWRGQTQETQYF,TGCAGTGCTAGAGATTGGAGGGGCCAAACCCAAGAGACCCAGTACTTC
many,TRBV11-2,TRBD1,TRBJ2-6,CASSIGGTGANVLTF,TGTGCCAGCAGCATAGGGGGCACTGGGGCCAACGTCCTGACTTTC